Presented here are 7 T cell receptor beta chains from one specimen sequenced in a study of EBV T-cell therapy then PD-1 blockade in nasopharyngeal carcinoma. TCRdb's table, derived via immunoSEQ multiplex PCR, lists solely in-frame clones and lacks some. The sample holds about 20,000 clones; about 86% are singletons and the top ten take roughly a third. These receptors have no identified antigens. As to time point: 266 days after commencement of treatment, after nivolumab therapy. As to treatment: AdE1-LMPpoly-expanded autologous EBV-specific T-cell therapy followed by anti-PD-1 nivolumab. Sequencing used CD8+ T cells from blood, obtained at approximately day 250 from a patient whose treatment included autologous EBV-specific T cells and nivolumab. The source of these receptors is a man aged 35-49 years with nasopharyngeal carcinoma.

This clone was counted between two and nine times. The chain has TRBV24-1 and TRBJ1-1, with no clear D. This CDR3 is built from 15 residues. Germline assignment: CDR1 KGHDR and CDR2 SFDVKD. The germline V and J ends were trimmed by 0 bases and 0 bases, with 7 bases remaining between them. CDR3 sequence reads: CATSDLKGMNTEAFF. CDR3 nucleotides: TGTGCCACCAGTGATTTGAAGGGCATGAACACTGAAGCTTTCTTT.

This clone was recorded only once. V and J are TRBV6-2 or TRBV6-3 and TRBJ1-5, with 8 bases identical to TRBD1. The V gene's germline CDR1 is MNHEY and CDR2 SVGEGT. V lost 5 bases to trimming and J lost 0 bases; unmatched junction nucleotides: 3. The CDR3 totals 15 residues. CDR3 DNA sequence: TGTGCCAGCAGTCACAGGGGGTATAGCAATCAGCCCCAGCATTTT. Translated: CASSHRGYSNQPQHF.

This sequence joins TRBV5-5 and TRBJ2-7, with 7 positions matching TRBD2. The V and J ends lost 4 bases and 5 bases, in that order; junction bases with no gene match: 9. The CDR3 covers 14 residues. The germline V gene has CDR1 SGHKS and CDR2 YYEKEE (reference sequence). The CDR3 nucleotides are TGTGCCAGCAGCGGGTCTGGGGGGGTCCACGAGCAGTACTTC. Translating it yields CASSGSGGVHEQYF.

The rearrangement joins TRBV4-1 to TRBJ1-4; D might be TRBD1 (5 bases). The V gene lost 4 bases and the J gene lost 7 bases, with 25 bases spanning the gap. The CDR3 length is 18 residues. Germline V gene lookup returns CDR1 MGHRA and CDR2 YSYEKL. CDR3 sequence reads: CASSPEGSRNERSEKLFF. The CDR3 coding sequence is TGCGCCAGCAGCCCCGAGGGGAGTCGGAATGAGAGAAGTGAAAAACTGTTTTTT.

The gene calls are TRBV5-6 and TRBJ2-4; D is perhaps TRBD2 (6 bases). The germline V gene has CDR1 SGHDT and CDR2 YYEEEE. This CDR3 has 13 amino acids. V lost 0 bases and J 5 bases, leaving 6 bases between the germline ends. CDR3 nucleotide sequence: TGTGCCAGCAGCTTGGGCGGGGAAAACATTCAGTACTTC. Its protein is CASSLGGENIQYF.

The V call is TRBV29-1, the J call TRBJ1-2, with TRBD1 matching 7 bases. The CDR3 sequence is 12 residues long. The trim removed 7 bases at V and 5 bases at J, leaving 7 bases unmatched. CDR1 and CDR2 (germline): SQVTM, ANQGSEA. The CDR3 sequence is CSATGQAYGYTF. CDR3 DNA: TGCAGCGCCACCGGACAGGCGTATGGCTACACCTTC. Full variable domain (missing parts from reference TRBV29-1 and TRBJ1-2): SAVISQKPSRDICQRGTSLTIQCQVDSQVTMMFWYRQQPGQSLTLIATANQGSEATYESGFVIDKFPISRPNLTFSTLTVSNMSPEDSSIYLCSATGQAYGYTFGSGTRLTVV.

The J gene is TRBJ1-1, the V gene TRBV27; D is ambiguous. Germline V gives CDR1 MNHEY, CDR2 SMNVEV (reference sequence). The length of the CDR3 is 14 residues. The V gene lost 0 bases and the J gene lost 6 bases, with 11 bases spanning the gap. CDR3 sequence (DNA): TGTGCCAGCAGTTTATCCTGGACGGCCGCTGAAGCTTTCTTT. As protein: CASSLSWTAAEAFF.